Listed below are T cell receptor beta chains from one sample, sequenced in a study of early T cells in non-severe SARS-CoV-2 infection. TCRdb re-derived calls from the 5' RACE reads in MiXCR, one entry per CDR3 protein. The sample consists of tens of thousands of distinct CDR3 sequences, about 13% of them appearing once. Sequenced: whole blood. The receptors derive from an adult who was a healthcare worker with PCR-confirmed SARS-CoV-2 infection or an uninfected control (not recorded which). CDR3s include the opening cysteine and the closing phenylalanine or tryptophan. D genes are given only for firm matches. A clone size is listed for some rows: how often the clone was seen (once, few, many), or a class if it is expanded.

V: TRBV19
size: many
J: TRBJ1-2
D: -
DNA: TGTGCCAGTAGCCGCGGGGGTTATGGCTACACCTTC
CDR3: CASSRGGYGYTF

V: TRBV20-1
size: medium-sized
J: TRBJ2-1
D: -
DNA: TGCAGTGCTAGAATCTATGAGCAGTTCTTC
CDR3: CSARIYEQFF

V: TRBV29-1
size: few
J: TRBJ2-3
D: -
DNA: TGCAGTGACCTGACTAGAAATACGCAGTATTTT
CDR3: CSDLTRNTQYF

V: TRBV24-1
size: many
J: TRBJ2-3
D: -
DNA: TGTGCCACCAGTGATTTCACAGGAGTGATGGGAGGTACGCAGTATTTT
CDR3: CATSDFTGVMGGTQYF

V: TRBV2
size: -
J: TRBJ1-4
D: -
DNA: TGTGCCAGCCTATTTCAGCCAACTAATGAAAAACTGTTTTTT
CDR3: CASLFQPTNEKLFF

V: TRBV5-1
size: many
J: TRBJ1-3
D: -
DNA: TGCGCCAGCAGCTTGGAGGGTCCCGACTCTGGAAACACCATATATTTT
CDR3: CASSLEGPDSGNTIYF

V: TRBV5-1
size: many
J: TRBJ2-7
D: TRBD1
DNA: TGCGCCAGCAGCTGGGTGGACAGGCGCGACGAGCAGTACTTC
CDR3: CASSWVDRRDEQYF

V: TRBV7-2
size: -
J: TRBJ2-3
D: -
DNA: TGTGCCAGCAGCTTAGTAAGCTATGCAGATACGCAGTATTTT
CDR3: CASSLVSYADTQYF

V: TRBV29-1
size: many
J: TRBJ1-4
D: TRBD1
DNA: TGCAGCGTTGGACAGGGTAATGAAAAACTGTTTTTT
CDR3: CSVGQGNEKLFF

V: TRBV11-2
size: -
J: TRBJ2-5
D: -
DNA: TGTGCCAGCAGCTTAGTTCTAGTAGAGACCCAGTACTTC
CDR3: CASSLVLVETQYF

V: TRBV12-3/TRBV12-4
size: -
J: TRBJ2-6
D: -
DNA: TGTGCCAGCAGTTTACACAGGAGCCTCTCTGGGGCCAACGTCCTGACTTTC
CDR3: CASSLHRSLSGANVLTF

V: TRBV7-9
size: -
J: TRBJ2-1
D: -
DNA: TGTGCCAGCAGCCGCCCGAGAAGGGGAGGAGAGCAGTTCTTC
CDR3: CASSRPRRGGEQFF

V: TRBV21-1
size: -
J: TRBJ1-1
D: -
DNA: TGTGCCAGCAGCAAAAGGATAGAGGGACAGGGGAACACTGAAGCTTTCTTT
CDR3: CASSKRIEGQGNTEAFF

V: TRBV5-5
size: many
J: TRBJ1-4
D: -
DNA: TGTGCCAGCAGCCCAGGACCTACGGAAAATGAAAAACTGTTTTTT
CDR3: CASSPGPTENEKLFF

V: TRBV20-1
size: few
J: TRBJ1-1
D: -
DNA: TGCAGTGCTAGAGCCGCGACAGCTAACACTGAAGCTTTCTTT
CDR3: CSARAATANTEAFF

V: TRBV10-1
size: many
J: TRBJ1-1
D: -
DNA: TGCGCCAGCGGGAACGGGGAGGCCACTGAAGCTTTCTTT
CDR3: CASGNGEATEAFF